This T cell receptor (beta chain) was observed in a study of tumor-infiltrating lymphocytes in primary liver carcinoma. Study overall: Each of the growths was stage T1-T3 N0M0, extending roughly 4.2 to 11 cm across.

Study results and caveats: Relative to blood, tumors carried a significantly larger fraction of the repertoire in their top 250 clones (p = 0.039). The study found tumor-adjacent and tumor-blood pairs overlapped less than tumor region pairs.

RNA isolated from unsorted whole blood supplied the blood RNA, with germline DNA also extracted. Treatment-naive at the time, the patients had chronic HBV infection. Researchers generated TCR beta cDNA from around 510 ng of total RNA, relying on a constant-region primer. Library construction for TCR beta comprised three nested multiplex PCR rounds performed with slightly modified ARM-PCR. Amplification in the first two PCR rounds was performed using TRBV1-TRBV30 forward primers and a C-beta reverse primer for 10 cycles each. TCRdb called the multiplex PCR reads again in MiXCR, with one record for every CDR3 protein. The sample contains about 180,000 distinct CDR3 sequences, 50% to 75% of which appear only once. The CDR3 loop spans 12 amino acids. Germline V gene sequence: CDR1 MDHEN, CDR2 SYDVKM. The germline V and J ends were trimmed by 9 bases and 3 bases, with 12 bases remaining between them. In the case of this clonotype: Its antigen is undetermined.

This sequence was found in a man aged 35-49 years with primary liver carcinoma and hepatitis B virus infection. Sequenced input: peripheral blood. J is TRBJ2-7 and V is TRBV28, with no clear D. CDR3 sequence (DNA): TGTGCCAGTTACCGGGTGAACTACGAGCAGTACTTC. This gives the protein CASYRVNYEQYF.